This TCR beta chain was profiled in a study of T cells in tumors after PD-1 blockade. Study background: Patients had no prior checkpoint blockade, systemic immunosuppressants, or anti-cancer therapy within 4 weeks. Treatment was either pembrolizumab 200 mg every 3 weeks or cemiplimab 350 mg every 2 weeks. During anti-PD-1 treatment, some patients continued daily vismodegib 150 mg.

Concerning this clone: Antigen specificity is unknown.

Study observations and caveats: Peripheral recruitment is suggested, as some novel exhausted tumor clones were in pre-treatment blood.

Here immunoSEQ multiplex PCR was the method, and the copy in TCRdb shows in-frame clones only, minus some. The sample has tens of thousands of clones, around four fifths seen once. The V and J ends lost 0 bases and 2 bases respectively, with 9 bases between them. There are 15 residues in the CDR3. CDR1 is SGHRS and CDR2 is YFSETQ in the germline V gene. This receptor was obtained from a human donor with basal cell carcinoma. V is TRBV5-1 and J is TRBJ2-1, with D unclear. The sequencing used PBMCs, collected before anti-PD-1 treatment. The CDR3 coding sequence is TGCGCCAGCAGCTTGGCGAAGCAACCCTACAATGAGCAGTTCTTC. Protein sequence: CASSLAKQPYNEQFF.